This TCR beta chain was captured in a study of tumor-infiltrating lymphocytes in primary liver carcinoma. Overall study findings and caveats: Tumor region pairs outstripped tumor-adjacent and tumor-blood pairs in overlap. The proportion of top clones found throughout all five tumor regions was only about 7.5-24%.

Joint extraction of RNA and DNA used 20-30 mg of bulk tissue that was unsorted. The authors sampled five separate regions per tumor. All tumor samples contained more than 80% viable tumor cells. Only one count was recorded for this clonotype. Its cognate antigen is unknown. One junction end does not reproduce the germline sequence, and a read error may be involved. Germline values: CDR1 MNHNS, CDR2 SASEGT. The CDR3 is 17 amino acids. With a constant-region primer, TCR beta cDNA was made from approximately 510 ng of total RNA. Three nested multiplex PCR rounds of slightly modified ARM-PCR generated TCR beta libraries. The study ran its first two PCR rounds for roughly 11 cycles each, using TRBV1-TRBV30 forward primers and a C-beta reverse primer. TCRdb used MiXCR to reprocess the multiplex PCR reads, holding one entry per CDR3 protein. This table has 45,000 to 55,000 distinct CDR3 sequences, about three quarters appearing once.

The sample consisted of liver tumor tissue from sampling region 2. This sample's subset: tumor region T2, inferior pole. V and J are TRBV6-1 and TRBJ2-2, with D maybe TRBD1 (5 bases). The origin of this receptor is a man aged 40-49 years with primary liver carcinoma and hepatitis B virus infection. For the CDR3, the DNA is TGTGCCAGCAGCGACAGAGATAACGACCCGAACACCGAGGAGCTGTTTTTT. This encodes CASSDRDNDPNTEELFF.